The 10 T cell receptor beta chains presented below share a single source sample, sequenced in a study of T-cell memory formation after mild COVID-19. TCRdb reprocessed the 5' RACE reads with MiXCR, giving one entry per CDR3 protein. The table has fewer than 650,000 distinct CDR3 sequences, 17% seen once. Sequencing used PBMCs or a T cell subset sorted from them (not recorded which). These receptors came from an adult woman who had mild COVID-19 (a few samples of this study predate the infection). Cell type and time point are not known.

The chain has TRBV6-1 and TRBJ2-7, with 10 positions matching TRBD1. J was trimmed by 6 bases and V by 6 bases; bases with no gene match: 8. The CDR3 is 14 residues long. CDR1 is MNHNS, CDR2 SASEGT, per germline. CDR3 sequence: CASRPGTGEREQYF. In DNA, the CDR3 is TGTGCCAGCAGACCCGGGACAGGGGAACGCGAGCAGTACTTC.

This clonotype was seen more than once but under ten times. V is TRBV7-9 and J is TRBJ1-2, with D perhaps matching TRBD1 (6 bases). The ends were cut back, 7 bases at V and 8 bases at J, with 20 bases in the middle. The CDR3 runs 14 residues. Germline V gene sequence: CDR1 SEHNR, CDR2 FQNEAQ (reference sequence). The CDR3 region is CASTAKQGGKGYTF. The CDR3 DNA follows: TGTGCCAGCACCGCAAAACAGGGAGGCAAAGGCTACACCTTC.

The V and J genes are TRBV12-3 or TRBV12-4 and TRBJ2-7; no firm D call. The germline V and J ends were trimmed by 2 bases and 5 bases, with 16 bases remaining between them. This CDR3 spans 15 amino acids. The CDR3 sequence is CASSLIPAPRDEQYF. The DNA of the CDR3 is TGTGCCAGCAGTTTAATCCCTGCCCCTCGCGACGAGCAGTACTTC.

The chain carries TRBV29-1 and TRBJ2-7; TRBD1 might be the D (6 bases). The V and J ends lost 1 base and 5 bases respectively, with 12 bases between them. The CDR3 sequence is 13 residues long. Germline values: CDR1 SQVTM, CDR2 ANQGSEA. CDR3 protein: CSVEAGARDEQYF. CDR3 bases: TGCAGCGTTGAAGCAGGGGCGCGGGACGAGCAGTACTTC.

This clonotype was detected ten times or more. This chain connects TRBV5-1 to TRBJ2-1, with TRBD1 as a possible D gene (6 bases). Per germline, CDR1 SGHRS and CDR2 YFSETQ. Between the trimmed V and J ends, which lost 3 bases and 4 bases, there was a span of 20 bases. The CDR3 has 17 residues. The CDR3 protein is CASSWVGDPGHYNEQFF. The CDR3, as DNA: TGCGCCAGCAGCTGGGTGGGGGACCCGGGACATTACAATGAGCAGTTCTTC. The whole variable domain, remainder taken from reference TRBV5-1 and TRBJ2-1, is KAGVTQTPRYLIKTRGQQVTLSCSPISGHRSVSWYQQTPGQGLQFLFEYFSETQRNKGNFPGRFSGRQFSNSRSEMNVSTLELGDSALYLCASSWVGDPGHYNEQFFGPGTRLTVL.

This chain connects TRBV19 to TRBJ2-7; D is unresolved. The V end was cut by 2 bases, the J end by 7 bases, with 18 bases between. The CDR3 has 15 amino acids. Germline CDR1 is LNHDA and CDR2 is SQIVND (reference sequence). The CDR3 region is CASSIRADPAWEQYF. The CDR3 coding sequence is TGTGCCAGTAGTATACGTGCGGACCCGGCGTGGGAGCAGTACTTC.

The chain combines TRBV18 with TRBJ1-6, with D uncertain. The germline gives CDR1 KGHSH, CDR2 LQKENI. The CDR3 spans 15 residues. The ends were cut back, 4 bases at V and 2 bases at J, with 9 bases in the middle. CDR3 in amino acids: CASSLDSAYNSPLHF. As DNA, the CDR3 is TGTGCCAGCTCACTGGACTCAGCCTATAATTCACCCCTCCACTTT.

The chain carries TRBV7-6 and TRBJ2-1; 10 bases align to TRBD1. Germline V gene lookup returns CDR1 SGHVS and CDR2 FNYEAQ. This CDR3 region has 15 residues. The V gene end was trimmed by 5 bases and the J gene end by 9 bases; junction bases not matched to a gene: 10. The CDR3 loop is CASSITLGQGVEQFF. CDR3 nucleotide sequence: TGTGCCAGCAGCATAACCCTAGGACAGGGGGTTGAGCAGTTCTTC.

The chain employs TRBV10-3 and TRBJ1-3; D is undetermined. The CDR3 is made up of 12 amino acids. Trimming took 8 bases from V and 4 from J, leaving 9 bases between them. Germline CDR1 reads ENHRY; CDR2 reads SYGVKD. The CDR3 DNA reads as TGTGCCATCCACGGAGGAGGAAACACCATATATTTT. Residues: CAIHGGGNTIYF.

A few counts support this clonotype. The CDR3 DNA reads as TGTGCCAGCAGCCCAGGGGACTCCCGCTACGAGCAGTACTTC. Translation gives CASSPGDSRYEQYF. The gene calls are TRBV7-2 and TRBJ2-7; D is tentatively TRBD1 or TRBD2 (6 bases each). Germline assignment: CDR1 SGHTA and CDR2 FQGNSA. With 5 bases removed from V and 3 bases from J, the gap between germline ends came to 14 bases. CDR3 size: 14 residues.